The present TCR beta chain was sequenced within a study of OX40 agonist ivuxolimab in advanced cancers. This clone was seen once. In the same sample, other DNA sequences code for this CDR3. Sequenced by immunoSEQ multiplex PCR; TCRdb stores in-frame clones only, minus some. The sample consists of under 100,000 clones, less than 85% of them appearing once. The sequences come from CD4+ or CD8+ T cells sorted from blood, collected in a trial of the OX40 agonist ivuxolimab. The clonotype was recovered from an adult with an advanced solid tumor such as melanoma, head and neck, liver or kidney cancer.

The CDR3 spells CSGTGTDSYEQYF. CDR3 DNA sequence: TGCAGCGGAACCGGGACGGACTCCTACGAGCAGTACTTC. V and J are TRBV29-1 and TRBJ2-7, with D tentatively TRBD1 or TRBD2 (5 bases each). Trimming took 7 bases from V and 0 from J, leaving 13 bases between them. Germline CDR1 SQVTM, CDR2 ANQGSEA. The CDR3 length is 13 residues.